This TCR beta chain was found in a study of CD4+ T cells in melanoma. General study points: Diverse differentiation states were reported for melanoma neoantigen-specific CD4+ T cells. A reported correlation linked neoantigen-specific CD4+ T cells to CD8+, macrophage and B cell function.

The CDR3 consists of 13 residues. With 2 bases removed from V and 6 bases from J, the gap between germline ends came to 8 bases. CDR1 and CDR2 (germline): LGHNT, FRNRAP. TCRdb's table, derived via immunoSEQ multiplex PCR, lists solely in-frame clones and lacks some. The sample has approximately 20,000 clones; 83% are singletons. This clone was recorded only once. The antigen is unknown. Material: cells from a culture (not recorded whether cultured in vitro). V gene TRBV12-5 combines with J gene TRBJ1-5; D possibly corresponds to TRBD1 (5 bases). This receptor was obtained from a human donor with melanoma. The CDR3, as DNA: TGTGCTAGTGGTTTGAGTGGGGCTCAGCCCCAGCATTTT. This gives the protein CASGLSGAQPQHF.